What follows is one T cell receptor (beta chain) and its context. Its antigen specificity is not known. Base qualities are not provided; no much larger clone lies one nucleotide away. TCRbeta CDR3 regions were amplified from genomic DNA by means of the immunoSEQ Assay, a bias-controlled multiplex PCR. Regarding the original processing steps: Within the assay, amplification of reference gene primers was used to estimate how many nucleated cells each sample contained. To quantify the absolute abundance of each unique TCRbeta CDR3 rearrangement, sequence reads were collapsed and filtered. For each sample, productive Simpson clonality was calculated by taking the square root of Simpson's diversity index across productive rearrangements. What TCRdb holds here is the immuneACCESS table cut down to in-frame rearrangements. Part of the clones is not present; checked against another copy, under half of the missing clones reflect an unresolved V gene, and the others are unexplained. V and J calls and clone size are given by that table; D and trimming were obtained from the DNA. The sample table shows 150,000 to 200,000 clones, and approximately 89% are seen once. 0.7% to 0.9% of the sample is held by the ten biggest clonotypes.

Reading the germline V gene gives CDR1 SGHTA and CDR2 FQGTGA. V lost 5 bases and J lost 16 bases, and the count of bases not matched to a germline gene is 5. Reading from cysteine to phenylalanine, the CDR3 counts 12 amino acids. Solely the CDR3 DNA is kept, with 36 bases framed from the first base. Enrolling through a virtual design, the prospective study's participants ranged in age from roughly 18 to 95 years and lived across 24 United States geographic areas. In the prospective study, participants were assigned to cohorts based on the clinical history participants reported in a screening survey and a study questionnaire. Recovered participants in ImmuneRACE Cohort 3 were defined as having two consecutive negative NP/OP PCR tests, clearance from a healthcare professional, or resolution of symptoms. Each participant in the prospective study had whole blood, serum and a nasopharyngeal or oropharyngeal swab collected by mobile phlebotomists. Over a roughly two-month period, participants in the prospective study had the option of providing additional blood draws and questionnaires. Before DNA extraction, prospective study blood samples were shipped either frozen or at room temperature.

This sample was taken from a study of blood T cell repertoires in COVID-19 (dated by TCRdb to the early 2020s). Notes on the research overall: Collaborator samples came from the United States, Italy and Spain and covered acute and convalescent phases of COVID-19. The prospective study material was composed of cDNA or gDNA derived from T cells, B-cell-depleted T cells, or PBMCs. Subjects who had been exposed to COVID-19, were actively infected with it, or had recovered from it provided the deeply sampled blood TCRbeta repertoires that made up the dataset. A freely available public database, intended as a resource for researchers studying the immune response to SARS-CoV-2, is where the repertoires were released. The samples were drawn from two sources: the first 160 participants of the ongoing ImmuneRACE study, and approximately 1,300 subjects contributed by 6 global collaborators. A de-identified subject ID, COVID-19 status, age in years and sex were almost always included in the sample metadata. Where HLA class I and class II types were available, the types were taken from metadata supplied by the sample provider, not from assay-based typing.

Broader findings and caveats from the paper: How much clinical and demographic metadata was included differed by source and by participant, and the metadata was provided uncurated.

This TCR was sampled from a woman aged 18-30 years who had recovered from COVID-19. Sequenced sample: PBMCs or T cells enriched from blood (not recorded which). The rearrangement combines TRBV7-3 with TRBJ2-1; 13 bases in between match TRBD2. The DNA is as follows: TGTGCCAGCAGCACGACTAGCGGGAGGTCTTTCTTC. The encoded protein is CASSTTSGRSFF.